This T cell receptor (beta chain) was recovered during a study of blood T cell repertoires in COVID-19. The CDR3 length is 12 residues. V lost 8 bases and J lost 1, with 9 bases in between. From germline, CDR1 is SEHNR and CDR2 FQNEAQ (reference sequence). Clones were read by immunoSEQ multiplex PCR, and TCRdb kept only the in-frame ones, dropping some. The table records hundreds of thousands of clones, around 80% of them present only once. The sample consisted of PBMCs or T cells enriched from blood (not recorded which). The chain uses TRBV7-9 and TRBJ2-7; D might be TRBD2 (5 bases). The sequence derives from a man aged 40-49 years who had been exposed to COVID-19. DNA for the CDR3: TGTGCCAGCTCCGGGGTTTCCTACGAGCAGTACTTC. Its protein is CASSGVSYEQYF.